Below are 12 T cell receptor beta chains sequenced from a single sample in a study of blood T cell repertoires in COVID-19. TCRdb keeps only in-frame clones here, not all; method: immunoSEQ multiplex PCR. Of fewer than 350,000 clones listed, roughly 89% are singletons. The specimen sequenced was peripheral blood. The receptors come from a woman aged 55-75 years with COVID-19, enrolled during active disease.

The V call is TRBV6-5, the J call TRBJ1-5, with 8 bases fitting TRBD1. V trimming: 3 bases; J trimming: 5 bases; junction bases outside the gene matches: 9. This CDR3 is built from 16 residues. CDR1 MNHEY and CDR2 SVGAGI come from the germline V gene. This CDR3 is CASSYHRGQGDQPQHF. The DNA for the CDR3 is TGTGCCAGCAGTTATCACCGTGGACAGGGCGATCAGCCCCAGCATTTT.

To note about this clone: An end of the junction does not agree with germline; a read error may underlie this. V and J are TRBV5-7 and TRBJ1-5; a possible D gene is TRBD1 (6 bases). TRBV5-7 counts as an open reading frame of uncertain function. CDR3 length equals 15 residues. The CDR3 loop is CASSLWGLNNQPQHF. DNA for the CDR3: TGTGCCAGTAGCTTGTGGGGGCTCAATAATCAGCCCCAGCATTTT.

The rearrangement joins TRBV11-2 to TRBJ2-5; 7 nucleotides align to TRBD2. The germline gives CDR1 SGHAT, CDR2 FQNNGV. Trimming removed 4 bases from V and 2 bases from J; junction bases left unmatched: 4. This CDR3 region has 14 residues. The CDR3 loop is CASSWTRGQETQYF. DNA for the CDR3: TGTGCCAGCAGCTGGACTAGAGGGCAAGAGACCCAGTACTTC.

The chain recombines TRBV9 with TRBJ2-7, with TRBD2 matching 7 bases. Unmatched junction bases numbered 3, after V lost 0 bases and J lost 6 bases. The CDR3 has 13 amino acids. The germline V gene has CDR1 SGDLS and CDR2 YYNGEE. CDR3 residues: CASSVGGGSEQYF. The CDR3 nucleotides are TGTGCCAGCAGCGTAGGGGGAGGGAGCGAGCAGTACTTC.

This clone appeared once. The chain combines TRBV2 with TRBJ1-2; D remains unclear. V gave up 7 bases and J gave up 2 bases, with 14 bases separating them. The CDR3 has 14 amino acids. Germline lookup yields CDR1 SNHLY and CDR2 FYNNEI. The CDR3 region has the DNA TGTGCCAGCACCGAGAGGGTTTTAAACTATGGCTACACCTTC. This translates into CASTERVLNYGYTF.

The rearrangement links TRBV5-1 to TRBJ1-6, with a possible D match to TRBD1 (5 bases). Trimming pared 5 bases from V and 9 bases from J, leaving 15 bases between. Germline CDR1 reads SGHRS; CDR2 reads YFSETQ. This CDR3 has 14 amino acids. The chain's CDR3 is CASRTNSGVSPLHF. The CDR3 DNA reads as TGCGCCAGCAGAACGAATTCGGGGGTTTCACCCCTCCACTTT. Full variable domain (outside the CDR3, taken from reference TRBV5-1 and TRBJ1-6): KAGVTQTPRYLIKTRGQQVTLSCSPISGHRSVSWYQQTPGQGLQFLFEYFSETQRNKGNFPGRFSGRQFSNSRSEMNVSTLELGDSALYLCASRTNSGVSPLHFGNGTRLTVT.

The chain combines TRBV5-6 with TRBJ1-3, with D perhaps TRBD1 (5 bases). Germline CDR1 is SGHDT and CDR2 is YYEEEE. The CDR3 length is 18 residues. V was clipped by 4 bases and J by 0 bases, with 20 bases between them. DNA for the CDR3: TGTGCCAGCAGCAACCGGGGACTCAGCCCACTCTCTGGAAACACCATATATTTT. Protein product: CASSNRGLSPLSGNTIYF.

The V and J genes are TRBV3-1 (or the pseudogene TRBV3-2) and TRBJ1-2; D is uncertain. CDR3 length equals 11 residues. The ends were cut back, 5 bases at V and 5 bases at J, with 6 bases in the middle. Germline loops: CDR1 LGHDT, CDR2 YNNKEL (reference sequence). The CDR3: CASSFGYGYTF. The CDR3 DNA reads as TGTGCCAGCAGCTTCGGTTATGGCTACACCTTC.

The genes are TRBV7-3 and TRBJ1-1; a possible D gene is TRBD1 (6 bases). The ends were cut back, 3 bases at V and 3 bases at J, with 11 bases in the middle. Germline lookup yields CDR1 SGHTA and CDR2 FQGTGA. This CDR3 spans 14 amino acids. CDR3 bases: TGTGCCAGCAGCTTCGCAGGGGCGGACACTGAAGCTTTCTTT. This encodes CASSFAGADTEAFF.

The V gene is TRBV24-1, the J gene TRBJ1-6; 10 bases map to TRBD1. J was trimmed by 1 base and V by 4 bases; bases with no gene match: 12. The germline CDR1 and CDR2 sequences are KGHDR and SFDVKD. CDR3 length: 20 residues. CDR3 protein: CATSEPGTGVAYSYNSPLHF. CDR3 DNA: TGTGCCACCAGTGAACCCGGGACAGGGGTAGCTTATTCCTATAATTCACCCCTCCACTTT.

The chain employs TRBV12-3 or TRBV12-4 and TRBJ1-1, with 8 bases aligning to TRBD1. With 7 bases clipped from V and 3 bases from J, the junction kept 4 bases outside the gene matches. CDR3 size: 13 residues. The CDR3 here is CASNKDRDTEAFF. CDR3 coding DNA: TGTGCCAGCAACAAGGACAGGGACACTGAAGCTTTCTTT.

The chain couples TRBV19 to TRBJ2-5; possibly TRBD1 for D (5 bases). There are 15 residues in the CDR3. Trimming took off 1 base at V and 1 base at J, with 10 bases between the two ends. The germline gives CDR1 LNHDA, CDR2 SQIVND (reference sequence). For the CDR3, the DNA is TGTGCCAGTAGTATAGGACAGATACTCCAAGAGACCCAGTACTTC. The encoded protein is CASSIGQILQETQYF.